This passage covers 8 T cell receptor beta chains from one sample sequenced in a study of shared clonotypes between healthy human individuals (dated by TCRdb to about 2020). The library was generated by the immunoSEQ multiplex PCR assay. TCRdb holds this immuneACCESS table with in-frame rearrangements only. Some clones are missing; in checked studies, unresolved V genes explain under half, and the rest has no known cause. In this sample the table shows about 2 million clones, about 95% of which occur a single time. The ten top clones hold around 1.2% of the sample. CD8 naive samples were obtained by positive selection for CCR7 among CD45RO-negative cells, yielding a CD45RA+CCR7+ population from which TemRA cells were excluded. The source material was naive CD8+ T cells sorted from blood. Sample cell subset or site, as interpreted from the label and publication: CD45RA+CCR7+. Every receptor here comes from a man between 18 and 35 years old in good health.

The chain joins TRBV27 to TRBJ2-2; possibly TRBD2 for D (6 bases). Germline CDR1 reads MNHEY; CDR2 reads SMNVEV (reference sequence). The CDR3 is 14 amino acids. The V gene lost 8 bases and the J gene lost 0 bases, with 10 bases spanning the gap. The CDR3 here is CASGGLPNTGELFF. The CDR3, as DNA: TGTGCCAGCGGGGGGTTACCGAACACCGGGGAGCTGTTTTTT.

The chain employs TRBV11-2 and TRBJ2-7; no clear D gene. Trimming shortened V by 3 bases and J by 2 bases, and 8 bases separated the two germline ends. In germline, CDR1 is SGHAT, CDR2 FQNNGV. This CDR3 has 13 amino acids. CDR3 protein: CASSFAETYEQYF. The DNA of the CDR3 is TGTGCCAGCAGCTTCGCAGAGACCTACGAGCAGTACTTC.

In this sample, this clone turned up once. The chain uses TRBV10-3 and TRBJ1-4; D is unresolved. Trimming left V 5 bases short and J 8 bases short, with 9 bases between. CDR1 is ENHRY and CDR2 is SYGVKD in the germline V gene. The CDR3 covers 12 residues. Here the CDR3 reads CAISSTREKLFF. The DNA of the CDR3 is TGTGCCATCAGTTCAACCCGGGAAAAACTGTTTTTT.

This rearrangement joins TRBV13 to TRBJ2-6; 9 nucleotides line up with TRBD1. In germline, CDR1 is PRHDT, CDR2 FYEKMQ (reference sequence). V lost 3 bases to trimming and J lost 0 bases; unmatched junction nucleotides: 6. This CDR3 region has 18 residues. This CDR3 reads CASSLYGTGPSGANVLTF. The CDR3 DNA reads TGTGCCAGCAGCTTGTATGGGACAGGGCCCTCTGGGGCCAACGTCCTGACTTTC.

V is TRBV11-2 and J is TRBJ2-1; TRBD2 aligns across 10 bases. CDR3 length equals 17 residues. Germline trimming cut 5 bases from V and 2 bases from J; bases unmatched to any gene: 9. Germline lookup yields CDR1 SGHAT and CDR2 FQNNGV. The CDR3 loop is CASSHSTSGSTYNEQFF. The CDR3 DNA is TGTGCCAGCAGCCACTCGACTAGCGGGTCAACCTACAATGAGCAGTTCTTC.

The rearrangement uses TRBV5-5 and TRBJ2-7; weak D call: TRBD1 (6 bases). CDR3 length: 14 residues. V lost 1 base and J 4 bases, leaving 12 bases between the germline ends. Germline lookup yields CDR1 SGHKS and CDR2 YYEKEE (reference sequence). The CDR3: CASSLRQVWYEQYF. CDR3 DNA: TGTGCCAGCAGCTTGCGACAGGTTTGGTACGAGCAGTACTTC.

The DNA of the CDR3 is TGTGCCAGCAGTGAAGGGCTCCTTACAGATACGCAGTATTTT. It specifies CASSEGLLTDTQYF. V and J are TRBV2 and TRBJ2-3, with D uncertain. The germline V gene encodes CDR1 SNHLY and CDR2 FYNNEI. This CDR3 has 14 residues. The germline V and J ends were trimmed by 1 base and 3 bases, with 8 bases remaining between them.

The genes are TRBV7-9 and TRBJ1-4; 9 bases fit TRBD1. Germline-derived CDR1 and CDR2 are SEHNR and FQNEAQ (reference sequence). V gave up 5 bases and J gave up 4 bases; unmatched junction bases: 11. CDR3 size: 17 residues. The CDR3 protein is CASSPSRDRADNEKLFF. The CDR3 DNA follows: TGTGCCAGCAGCCCGTCCCGGGACAGGGCCGATAATGAAAAACTGTTTTTT. Looking up the rest from reference TRBV7-9 and TRBJ1-4 gives the full variable domain: DTGVSQNPRHKITKRGQNVTFRCDPISEHNRLYWYRQTLGQGPEFLTYFQNEAQLEKSRLLSDRFSAERPKGSFSTLEIQRTEQGDSAMYLCASSPSRDRADNEKLFFGSGTQLSVL.